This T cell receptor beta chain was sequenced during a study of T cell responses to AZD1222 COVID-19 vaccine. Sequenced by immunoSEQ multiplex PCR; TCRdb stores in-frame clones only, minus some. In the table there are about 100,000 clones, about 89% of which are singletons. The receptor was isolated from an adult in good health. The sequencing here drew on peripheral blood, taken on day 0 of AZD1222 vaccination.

The CDR3 sequence is CASRSWGRVNEKLFF. CDR3 sequence (DNA): TGTGCCAGCAGATCGTGGGGGCGGGTGAATGAAAAACTGTTTTTT. J is TRBJ1-4 and V is TRBV27, with D maybe TRBD1 (6 bases). Trimming stripped 6 bases from V and 5 bases from J, with 16 bases between. Per the germline V gene, CDR1 is MNHEY and CDR2 is SMNVEV (reference sequence). This CDR3 has 15 amino acids.